This TCR beta chain was sequenced for a study of T cell changes during pregnancy in multiple sclerosis (dated by TCRdb to between 2018 and 2021). With respect to the entire study: In women with multiple sclerosis, the researchers looked at how the T cell repertoire shifted as pregnancy progressed.

Libraries were prepared through the immunoSEQ multiplex PCR assay. Imported from immuneACCESS, the table was reduced by TCRdb to in-frame sequences with V and J called. These copies leave out some clones; in studies compared against another copy, an unresolved V gene accounts for under half, and the cause of the remainder is not known. In this sample the table shows about 81,000 clones, over 90% of which occur a single time. The top ten constitute 2% to 3% of the sample. Details on this clone: It has no known antigen specificity. No qualities accompany the bases; no much larger clone lies one base away.

This TCR was recovered from a female donor with multiple sclerosis, enrolled in a pregnancy study. This sample comprised peripheral blood, obtained in the third trimester of pregnancy.

The CDR3 protein is CASSEVVTRYEQYF. Here is the DNA: TGTGCCAGCAGTGAAGTGGTCACTCGATACGAGCAGTACTTC. The chain was built from TRBV6-1 and TRBJ2-7; no D gene is confidently identified. Trimming removed 1 base from V and 4 bases from J, leaving 11 bases between the germline ends. The cysteine opens and the phenylalanine closes a CDR3 of 14 amino acids. This entry keeps only the CDR3 DNA: 42 bases, framed from base 1. Based on the germline V gene, the CDR1 and CDR2 sequences are MNHNS and SASEGT.